These T cell receptor beta chains were read from a single sample in a study of shared T cell receptors in the human thymus. Using immunoSEQ multiplex PCR, the repertoire was profiled, and TCRdb retains in-frame clones only, with some absent. In the table there are 700,000 or so clones, approximately 83% of which are singletons. A further study also used this sample, focusing on human thymus T cells.

The sample consisted of thymocytes. The receptors shown here come from a girl under three years old with a congenital heart defect. The CDR3 runs from the conserved cysteine through the conserved F or W. D genes are given only for firm matches. Only part of the rows carry a size: once, few, many, or a class if the clone is expanded.

CDR3 | DNA | size | J | V | D
CASSENRDREAFF | TGTGCCAGCAGTGAAAATAGAGACAGGGAAGCTTTCTTT | few | TRBJ1-1 | TRBV6-1 | NA
CASSESGCHLDNPGSSSYNSPLHF | TGTGCCAGCAGTGAATCCGGATGCCATTTGGACAACCCAGGGTCAAGCTCCTATAATTCACCCCTCCACTTT | NA | TRBJ1-6 | TRBV6-1 | NA
CASSLAWQVRTGELFF | TGTGCCAGCAGCTTAGCGTGGCAGGTCAGGACCGGGGAGCTGTTTTTT | NA | TRBJ2-2 | TRBV11-2 | NA
CASSLAPGGHHEQFF | TGTGCCAGCAGCTTAGCTCCGGGGGGGCACCATGAGCAGTTCTTC | NA | TRBJ2-1 | TRBV7-2 | TRBD2
CASSGGIGATVDSPLHF | TGTGCCAGCAGTGGGGGTATTGGGGCCACAGTGGATTCACCCCTCCACTTT | NA | TRBJ1-6 | TRBV6-1 | NA
CASSLVGAGGIYEQYF | TGCGCCAGCAGCTTGGTTGGGGCAGGGGGTATTTACGAGCAGTACTTC | NA | TRBJ2-7 | TRBV5-1 | TRBD1
CASRGHRDRNQPQHF | TGTGCCAGTAGGGGGCACAGGGATCGCAATCAGCCCCAGCATTTT | NA | TRBJ1-5 | TRBV19 | NA
CASSLRQGTNNEQFF | TGCGCCAGCAGCTTGAGACAGGGCACCAACAATGAGCAGTTCTTC | NA | TRBJ2-1 | TRBV5-1 | TRBD1
CASSQPSGEKNEQFF | TGTGCCAGCAGCCAACCTAGCGGGGAGAAGAATGAGCAGTTCTTC | NA | TRBJ2-1 | TRBV6-5 | TRBD2
CASSPRDRGQETQYF | TGTGCCAGCAGTCCAAGGGACAGGGGGCAAGAGACCCAGTACTTC | NA | TRBJ2-5 | TRBV27 | TRBD1
CASRRDRANYGYTF | TGTGCAAGTCGCCGGGACAGGGCTAACTATGGCTACACCTTC | NA | TRBJ1-2 | TRBV12-2 | NA
CASSTNKGPPEQFF | TGTGCCAGCAGCACCAACAAGGGGCCCCCGGAGCAGTTCTTC | NA | TRBJ2-1 | TRBV7-2 | NA
CASSGGSYNEQFF | TGCGCCAGCAGCGGGGGGAGCTACAATGAGCAGTTCTTC | NA | TRBJ2-1 | TRBV5-1 | NA
CASSADGGALEPTNEKLFF | TGTGCCAGCAGCGCAGATGGAGGGGCTCTGGAGCCAACTAATGAAAAACTGTTTTTT | NA | TRBJ1-4 | TRBV7-2 | NA
CASSIEKPGLAEETQYF | TGTGCCAGTAGTATAGAAAAGCCGGGACTAGCGGAAGAGACCCAGTACTTC | NA | TRBJ2-5 | TRBV19 | TRBD2
CASSSHGQSNQPQHF | TGTGCCAGTAGTAGTCATGGACAGAGCAATCAGCCCCAGCATTTT | NA | TRBJ1-5 | TRBV19 | NA
CASSLRRSFYGYTF | TGTGCCAGCAGCTTACGGAGGAGTTTCTATGGCTACACCTTC | NA | TRBJ1-2 | TRBV7-8 | NA
CASSYSRTSYEQYF | TGTGCCAGCAGTTACTCTCGGACATCATACGAGCAGTACTTC | NA | TRBJ2-7 | TRBV6-6 | NA
CASSEAHRGSSWTEAFF | TGTGCCAGCAGTGAAGCACACAGGGGATCTTCGTGGACTGAAGCTTTCTTT | NA | TRBJ1-1 | TRBV6-1 | TRBD1
CATTSTLGVGEQFF | TGTGCCACCACTTCAACCCTCGGGGTGGGTGAGCAGTTCTTC | NA | TRBJ2-1 | TRBV15 | NA
CASGLLPTSVNEQFF | TGTGCTAGTGGTTTGCTCCCGACTAGCGTGAACGAGCAGTTCTTC | few | TRBJ2-1 | TRBV12-5 | TRBD2
CASSVWGRNTIYF | TGTGCCAGCAGTGTCTGGGGGAGGAACACCATATATTTT | NA | TRBJ1-3 | TRBV6-1 | NA
CASVSSRPARTSGGASTDTQYF | TGTGCCAGCGTTTCCTCTCGGCCGGCAAGGACTAGCGGGGGGGCTAGCACAGATACGCAGTATTTT | NA | TRBJ2-3 | TRBV28 | TRBD2
CASSHTHRQALNYGYTF | TGTGCCAGCAGCCATACCCACCGACAGGCACTCAACTATGGCTACACCTTC | NA | TRBJ1-2 | TRBV9 | NA
CASSYIGRVYGYTF | TGTGCCAGCAGTTACATAGGCAGGGTCTATGGCTACACCTTC | NA | TRBJ1-2 | TRBV6-5 | NA
CASSGTGGWLDYGYTF | TGTGCCAGCAGTGGAACAGGGGGGTGGTTAGACTATGGCTACACCTTC | NA | TRBJ1-2 | TRBV7-2 | TRBD1
CASSDYRGAVRTDTQYF | TGCGCCAGCAGCGATTATCGGGGGGCTGTTCGTACGGATACGCAGTATTTT | once | TRBJ2-3 | TRBV5-1 | NA
CASSPGLGAGGVTDTQYF | TGTGCCAGCTCACCTGGACTTGGGGCCGGGGGGGTCACAGATACGCAGTATTTT | once | TRBJ2-3 | TRBV18 | TRBD2
CASSSDGEDRVVNTEAFF | TGTGCCAGCAGCAGCGATGGGGAGGACAGGGTGGTGAACACTGAAGCTTTCTTT | few | TRBJ1-1 | TRBV2 | TRBD1
CASGRSGGPSALAWDTEAFF | TGTGCTAGTGGTCGTTCAGGGGGCCCGTCCGCTCTGGCTTGGGACACTGAAGCTTTCTTT | NA | TRBJ1-1 | TRBV12-5 | TRBD1
CASSLGQDRDLPGYTF | TGCGCCAGCAGCTTGGGGCAAGACAGGGACCTCCCTGGCTACACCTTC | NA | TRBJ1-2 | TRBV5-1 | TRBD1
CASSQGLRGVNQPQHF | TGCGCCAGCAGCCAAGGTCTCCGGGGGGTCAATCAGCCCCAGCATTTT | NA | TRBJ1-5 | TRBV4-3 | NA
CASSEQGEAFF | TGTGCCAGCAGTGAACAGGGTGAAGCTTTCTTT | NA | TRBJ1-1 | TRBV28 | NA
CASRRDRIYEQYF | TGTGCCAGCAGACGGGACAGGATCTACGAGCAGTACTTC | NA | TRBJ2-7 | TRBV6-6 | TRBD1
CSVTQGYGYTF | TGCAGCGTGACACAGGGGTATGGCTACACCTTC | NA | TRBJ1-2 | TRBV29-1 | TRBD1
CASTPGGGSREEIRPNNEQFF | TGTGCCAGCACCCCCGGGGGGGGAAGTAGGGAAGAAATCAGGCCAAACAATGAGCAGTTCTTC | NA | TRBJ2-1 | TRBV27 | TRBD2
CASRPRGLGGYTF | TGTGCCAGCAGGCCGAGGGGGCTAGGAGGCTACACCTTC | NA | TRBJ1-2 | TRBV28 | TRBD1
CATIDSLQMEFF | TGTGCCACTATTGACAGTCTTCAGATGGAGTTCTTC | once | TRBJ2-1 | TRBV6-5 | NA
CASSLVPVAGDSNQPQHF | TGCGCCAGCAGCTTGGTACCCGTGGCAGGGGATAGCAATCAGCCCCAGCATTTT | NA | TRBJ1-5 | TRBV5-1 | NA
CASSFDRHHHTDTQYF | TGCGCCAGCAGCTTCGACAGGCACCATCACACAGATACGCAGTATTTT | NA | TRBJ2-3 | TRBV5-1 | NA
CASSAKGLTRLYEQYF | TGTGCCAGCAGTGCAAAGGGACTCACGAGACTTTACGAGCAGTACTTC | NA | TRBJ2-7 | TRBV6-1 | NA
CASSIVSDPRGASNYGYTF | TGTGCCAGTAGTATAGTAAGCGACCCCCGGGGAGCTTCTAACTATGGCTACACCTTC | few | TRBJ1-2 | TRBV19 | NA
CASSATQGAGTEAFF | TGTGCCAGCAGCGCCACACAGGGGGCTGGGACTGAAGCTTTCTTT | NA | TRBJ1-1 | TRBV7-9 | TRBD1
CASSGTGPRDYYGELFF | TGCGCCAGCAGCGGTACCGGGCCCAGGGACTATTACGGGGAGCTGTTTTTT | NA | TRBJ2-2 | TRBV5-1 | TRBD2
CASRGSSRISGYTF | TGTGCCAGCAGGGGGAGTTCCAGGATCTCTGGCTACACCTTC | NA | TRBJ1-2 | TRBV5-4 | NA
CASSLVGGMPDTQYF | TGTGCCAGCAGCTTAGTCGGCGGGATGCCAGATACGCAGTATTTT | NA | TRBJ2-3 | TRBV7-3 | NA
CAWNTPGHRKHYGYTF | TGTGCCTGGAACACGCCGGGACACAGGAAACACTATGGCTACACCTTC | NA | TRBJ1-2 | TRBV30 | NA
CASSSRLAGGHEQYF | TGTGCCAGCAGCTCCCGACTAGCGGGGGGGCATGAGCAGTACTTC | NA | TRBJ2-7 | TRBV7-8 | TRBD2
CASSLGVRSDRGTQYF | TGCGCCAGCAGCTTGGGTGTCAGAAGTGACCGGGGGACCCAGTACTTC | NA | TRBJ2-5 | TRBV5-1 | NA
CASRMTPSEASDYGYTF | TGTGCCAGCAGGATGACCCCCTCAGAGGCCTCAGACTATGGCTACACCTTC | NA | TRBJ1-2 | TRBV2 | NA
CASSASGGKSYNEQFF | TGTGCCAGCAGTGCTAGCGGGGGAAAGTCCTACAATGAGCAGTTCTTC | NA | TRBJ2-1 | TRBV6-1 | TRBD2
CASSQGTGYLYNSPLHF | TGCGCCAGCAGCCAAGGGACAGGCTACCTCTATAATTCACCCCTCCACTTT | NA | TRBJ1-6 | TRBV4-3 | TRBD1
CASNRGGERKQFF | TGCGCCAGCAACCGCGGGGGTGAGCGTAAGCAGTTCTTC | once | TRBJ2-1 | TRBV5-1 | TRBD2
CASSEGPGGVPVNQPQHF | TGTGCCAGCAGTGAAGGCCCTGGAGGAGTTCCCGTCAATCAGCCCCAGCATTTT | NA | TRBJ1-5 | TRBV2 | NA
CASTPPGLINSPLHF | TGTGCCAGCACTCCCCCGGGACTTATTAATTCACCCCTCCACTTT | NA | TRBJ1-6 | TRBV6-1 | NA
CASSYSSERYGYTF | TGTGCCAGCAGTTACAGTTCAGAGCGTTATGGCTACACCTTC | NA | TRBJ1-2 | TRBV6-6 | NA
CASSQETQAANYGYTF | TGCGCCAGCAGCCAAGAAACCCAAGCCGCTAACTATGGCTACACCTTC | few | TRBJ1-2 | TRBV4-3 | NA
CASSPTQTGCGDNDYGYTF | TGTGCCAGCTCACCGACCCAGACAGGGTGTGGAGACAATGACTATGGCTACACCTTC | NA | TRBJ1-2 | TRBV18 | TRBD1
CAWRSGWENYGYTF | TGTGCCTGGAGGTCGGGGTGGGAAAACTATGGCTACACCTTC | NA | TRBJ1-2 | TRBV30 | NA